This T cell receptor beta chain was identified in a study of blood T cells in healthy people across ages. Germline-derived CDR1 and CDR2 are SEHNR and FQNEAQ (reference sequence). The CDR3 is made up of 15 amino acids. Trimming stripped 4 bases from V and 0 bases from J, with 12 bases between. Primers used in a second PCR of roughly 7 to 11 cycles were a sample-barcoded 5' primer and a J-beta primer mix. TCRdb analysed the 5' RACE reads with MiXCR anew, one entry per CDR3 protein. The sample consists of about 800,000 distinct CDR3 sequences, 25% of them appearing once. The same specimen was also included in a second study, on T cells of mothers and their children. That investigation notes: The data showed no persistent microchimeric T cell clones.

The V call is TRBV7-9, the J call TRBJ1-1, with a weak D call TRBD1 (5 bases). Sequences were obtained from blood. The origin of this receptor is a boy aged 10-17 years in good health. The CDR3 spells CASSSAGVMNTEAFF. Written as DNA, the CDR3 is TGTGCCAGCAGCTCCGCGGGGGTGATGAACACTGAAGCTTTCTTT. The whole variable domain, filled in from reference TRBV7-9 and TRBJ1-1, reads DTGVSQNPRHKITKRGQNVTFRCDPISEHNRLYWYRQTLGQGPEFLTYFQNEAQLEKSRLLSDRFSAERPKGSFSTLEIQRTEQGDSAMYLCASSSAGVMNTEAFFGQGTRLTVV.